Each of the 29 T cell receptor beta chains below was sequenced from the same sample in a study of cytotoxic CD8 clonotypes in ibrutinib-treated CLL. Clones were sequenced by immunoSEQ multiplex PCR, and TCRdb holds only the in-frame ones, with some missing. The sample holds about 130,000 clones, 79% seen once. Sample: PBMCs, taken after 12 months of ibrutinib treatment. These receptors originate from a human donor with chronic lymphocytic leukemia.

The chain couples TRBV4-3 to TRBJ2-7; perhaps TRBD2 as D (5 bases). The length of the CDR3 is 17 residues. Trimming stripped 1 base from V and 2 bases from J, with 18 bases between. The germline gives CDR1 LGHNA, CDR2 YSLEER. Here the CDR3 reads CASSQGLSWEFPYEQYF. The CDR3 region has the DNA TGCGCCAGCAGCCAAGGTCTTTCGTGGGAGTTCCCCTACGAGCAGTACTTC.

The chain couples TRBV16 to TRBJ1-1; tentatively, D is TRBD1 (5 bases). This CDR3 is built from 13 residues. Looked up from germline, CDR1 is KGHSY and CDR2 is FQNENV. V lost 0 bases to trimming and J lost 5 bases, with 7 bases between them. CDR3 sequence: CASSQSPGTEAFF. The CDR3 DNA reads TGTGCCAGCAGCCAATCTCCAGGGACTGAAGCTTTCTTT.

Regarding this clone: One junction end disagrees with the germline gene, perhaps due to a read error. This chain joins TRBV28 and TRBJ2-7; TRBD2 matches 8 bases. Germline V gene sequence: CDR1 MDHEN, CDR2 SYDVKM. The CDR3 runs 14 residues. Here the CDR3 reads CASNLSGSSYEQYF. The CDR3, as DNA: TGTGCCAGCAATTTAAGCGGGAGCTCCTACGAGCAGTACTTC.

J is TRBJ2-5 and V is TRBV9; perhaps D is TRBD1 or TRBD2 (6 bases each). Trimming shortened V by 0 bases and J by 1 base, and 13 bases separated the two germline ends. Germline CDR1 SGDLS, CDR2 YYNGEE. CDR3 size: 16 residues. The CDR3, as DNA: TGTGCCAGCAGCGTAGCCGGGGGCAGGGGCCAAGAGACCCAGTACTTC. This sequence encodes CASSVAGGRGQETQYF.

The rearrangement uses TRBV7-3 and TRBJ2-2; D not certain. This CDR3 is 15 amino acids long. CDR1 is SGHTA, CDR2 FQGTGA, per germline. V lost 1 base to trimming and J lost 4 bases, with 10 bases between them. This CDR3 reads CASSLNRRATGELFF. In DNA form, the CDR3 reads TGTGCCAGCAGCTTAAACCGGCGCGCCACCGGGGAGCTGTTTTTT.

This clone was recorded once. Other DNA sequences in the sample encode the same CDR3. CDR3 bases: TGTGCCAGCAGCTTAGCTGGAACGGATACGCAGTATTTT. This encodes CASSLAGTDTQYF. This sequence joins TRBV11-2 and TRBJ2-3; D remains ambiguous. The CDR3 is made up of 13 amino acids. The V gene lost 1 base and the J gene lost 6 bases, with 8 bases spanning the gap. Germline V gives CDR1 SGHAT, CDR2 FQNNGV. Full variable domain (outside the CDR3, taken from reference TRBV11-2 and TRBJ2-3): EAGVAQSPRYKIIEKRQSVAFWCNPISGHATLYWYQQILGQGPKLLIQFQNNGVVDDSQLPKDRFSAERLKGVDSTLKIQPAKLEDSAVYLCASSLAGTDTQYFGPGTRLTVL.

The chain carries TRBV19 and TRBJ2-1; D gene unclear. The germline CDR1 and CDR2 sequences are LNHDA and SQIVND (reference sequence). The CDR3 consists of 17 residues. The V and J ends lost 0 bases and 2 bases respectively, with 14 bases between them. This CDR3 is CASSIDRTAGAYNEQFF. The CDR3 DNA reads TGTGCCAGTAGTATAGACCGTACAGCTGGGGCCTACAATGAGCAGTTCTTC.

The genes are TRBV11-2 and TRBJ2-5, with 7 bases that match TRBD1. The CDR3 contains 14 residues. V dropped 6 bases and J dropped 2; count of bases not matched to a gene: 6. Germline assignment: CDR1 SGHAT and CDR2 FQNNGV. This chain's CDR3 is CASRGGSQQETQYF. CDR3 nucleotide sequence: TGTGCCAGCAGAGGGGGCAGCCAGCAAGAGACCCAGTACTTC. Supplemented by reference TRBV11-2 and TRBJ2-5, the full variable domain reads EAGVAQSPRYKIIEKRQSVAFWCNPISGHATLYWYQQILGQGPKLLIQFQNNGVVDDSQLPKDRFSAERLKGVDSTLKIQPAKLEDSAVYLCASRGGSQQETQYFGPGTRLLVL.

In this sample, this clone turned up a few times. The chain employs TRBV18 and TRBJ2-1; 8 bases line up with TRBD2. V lost 4 bases, J lost 6 bases, and 8 bases stayed unmatched. Germline V gives CDR1 KGHSH, CDR2 LQKENI. CDR3 size: 15 residues. The CDR3 region has the DNA TGTGCCAGCTCACTACTAGCGGCCCCCGGCAATGAGCAGTTCTTC. Residues: CASSLLAAPGNEQFF.

The chain carries TRBV6-5 and TRBJ2-7, with D uncertain. This CDR3 comprises 15 residues. Germline V gene sequence: CDR1 MNHEY, CDR2 SVGAGI. V lost 0 bases and J 1 base, leaving 10 bases between the germline ends. The CDR3 region is CASSYSSAFSYEQYF. The CDR3 nucleotides read TGTGCCAGCAGTTACTCGTCTGCATTTTCCTACGAGCAGTACTTC.

The rearrangement joins TRBV7-2 to TRBJ1-5, with TRBD1 matching over 10 bases. The germline V gene has CDR1 SGHTA and CDR2 FQGNSA. The CDR3 loop spans 14 amino acids. The V gene end was trimmed by 5 bases and the J gene end by 5 bases; junction bases not matched to a gene: 3. CDR3 sequence reads: CASSMTGGDQPQHF. CDR3 bases: TGTGCCAGCAGCATGACAGGGGGCGATCAGCCCCAGCATTTT.

V and J are TRBV7-9 and TRBJ2-2; 9 bases match TRBD1. There are 14 residues in the CDR3. The V gene's germline CDR1 is SEHNR and CDR2 FQNEAQ (reference sequence). V was clipped by 2 bases and J by 6 bases; unmatched bases: 1. The CDR3, as DNA: TGTGCCAGCAGCTTAAGGACAGGGGCCGGGGAGCTGTTTTTT. This codes for CASSLRTGAGELFF. Based on the CDR3 plus reference TRBV7-9 and TRBJ2-2, the full variable domain is DTGVSQNPRHKITKRGQNVTFRCDPISEHNRLYWYRQTLGQGPEFLTYFQNEAQLEKSRLLSDRFSAERPKGSFSTLEIQRTEQGDSAMYLCASSLRTGAGELFFGEGSRLTVL.

V usage is TRBV18 and J usage is TRBJ1-1; D perhaps matches TRBD1 (6 bases). This CDR3 is 15 amino acids long. Germline V gives CDR1 KGHSH, CDR2 LQKENI. Deletions cut 2 bases from V and 1 base from J, with 11 bases between. The CDR3 nucleotides read TGTGCCAGCTCACCATTCGAACAGGGGAACACTGAAGCTTTCTTT. Its protein product is CASSPFEQGNTEAFF.

The chain carries TRBV6-6 and TRBJ1-3; tentatively, D is TRBD1 (5 bases). CDR1 is MNHNY and CDR2 is SVGAGI in the germline V gene (reference sequence). Trimming left V 7 bases short and J 3 bases short, with 16 bases between. The CDR3 runs to 15 residues. The CDR3 DNA reads as TGTGCCAGCACCGACCAAGGGACTTATGGAAACACCATATATTTT. Translating it yields CASTDQGTYGNTIYF.

This clone was counted a single time. This sequence joins TRBV5-1 and TRBJ2-1; D is perhaps TRBD1 (5 bases). Germline loops: CDR1 SGHRS, CDR2 YFSETQ. V lost 1 base and J 6 bases, leaving 17 bases between the germline ends. This CDR3 contains 16 residues. Here the CDR3 reads CASSLMGQGHRNEQFF. CDR3 DNA: TGCGCCAGCAGCTTGATGGGGCAGGGTCATCGCAATGAGCAGTTCTTC. The variable domain in full, completed from reference TRBV5-1 and TRBJ2-1, reads KAGVTQTPRYLIKTRGQQVTLSCSPISGHRSVSWYQQTPGQGLQFLFEYFSETQRNKGNFPGRFSGRQFSNSRSEMNVSTLELGDSALYLCASSLMGQGHRNEQFFGPGTRLTVL.

In its sample, this clone was seen once. The chain carries TRBV27 and TRBJ1-2; 7 bases align to TRBD1. Germline trimming cut 0 bases from V and 5 bases from J; bases unmatched to any gene: 6. CDR3 length: 15 amino acids. CDR1 and CDR2 from the germline V gene are MNHEY and SMNVEV (reference sequence). CDR3 nucleotides: TGTGCCAGCAGTTTATCCCAGGGGGGTATTTATGGCTACACCTTC. Translation: CASSLSQGGIYGYTF.

There are a few counts of this clone. The chain carries TRBV6-1 and TRBJ2-7, with 8 bases that match TRBD2. The CDR3 is 15 amino acids. From germline, CDR1 is MNHNS and CDR2 SASEGT. V lost 8 bases, J lost 3 bases, and 12 bases stayed unmatched. CDR3 sequence (DNA): TGTGCCAGCTCCTCAGGGCGGGGGGCTGACTACGAGCAGTACTTC. Protein product: CASSSGRGADYEQYF.

This chain links TRBV20-1 with TRBJ1-1, with 7 nucleotides matching TRBD1. This CDR3 is built from 11 residues. V shed 6 bases, J shed 9 bases, and the junction held 7 bases outside the gene matches. Germline lookup yields CDR1 DFQATT and CDR2 SNEGSKA (reference sequence). CDR3 bases: TGCAGTGCGTGGGACAGTCCTAAAGCTTTCTTT. As protein: CSAWDSPKAFF.

The genes are TRBV30 and TRBJ1-5; possible D gene TRBD1, 5 bases. V gave up 3 bases and J gave up 3 bases, with 9 bases separating them. CDR3 size: 13 residues. Per germline, CDR1 GTSNPN and CDR2 SVGIG (reference sequence). The CDR3 DNA sequence: TGTGCCTGGAGGCAACAGGACAATCAGCCCCAGCATTTT. It specifies CAWRQQDNQPQHF.

J is TRBJ1-2 and V is TRBV25-1; tentatively, D is TRBD1 (5 bases). This CDR3 comprises 13 residues. Trimming removed 5 bases at V and 2 bases at J, with 9 bases between. CDR1 and CDR2 (germline): MGHDK, SYGVNS. The CDR3 region is CASSLTENYGYTF. The CDR3 nucleotides are TGTGCCAGCAGTTTGACAGAAAACTATGGCTACACCTTC.

V usage is TRBV5-6 and J usage is TRBJ2-3; D remains unclear. The CDR3 is 15 residues long. Germline CDR1 is SGHDT and CDR2 is YYEEEE. Trimming took 7 bases from V and 0 from J, leaving 15 bases between them. CDR3 DNA: TGTGCCAGCGCCCCGTTTGGGGATAGCACAGATACGCAGTATTTT. This encodes CASAPFGDSTDTQYF.

This clone was recorded a few times. A read error may account for a junction end that differs from germline. The V gene is TRBV15, the J gene TRBJ2-7; D is possibly TRBD1 or TRBD2 (5 bases each). This CDR3 is 11 amino acids long. Germline CDR1 is LNHNV and CDR2 is YYDKDF (reference sequence). This CDR3 reads CATSRGTRRDF. The CDR3 nucleotides are TGTGCCACCAGCAGGGGGACCCGAAGGGACTTC.

V gene TRBV5-1 combines with J gene TRBJ2-1; 15 nucleotides line up with TRBD2. The germline V gene encodes CDR1 SGHRS and CDR2 YFSETQ. The V and J ends lost 4 bases and 8 bases, in that order; junction bases with no gene match: 7. The CDR3 extends over 16 amino acids. CDR3 region: CASSPGLAGGGDEQFF. The CDR3 DNA reads TGCGCCAGCAGCCCCGGACTAGCGGGAGGGGGGGATGAGCAGTTCTTC.

V gene TRBV7-3 combines with J gene TRBJ2-7, with 9 bases lining up with TRBD1. The CDR3 is 17 amino acids. J lost 3 bases, V lost 2 bases, and 11 bases had no gene match. The germline V gene encodes CDR1 SGHTA and CDR2 FQGTGA. The CDR3 DNA reads TGTGCCAGCAGCTTATGGGGTCCGGACAGGGGCCTCTACGAGCAGTACTTC. Its translation is CASSLWGPDRGLYEQYF.

The chain couples TRBV5-6 to TRBJ2-1, with 12 nucleotides matching TRBD1. Germline trimming cut 4 bases from V and 2 bases from J; bases unmatched to any gene: 4. Germline V gene data show CDR1 as SGHDT and CDR2 as YYEEEE. The CDR3 length is 16 residues. CDR3: CASSPGTGGAYNEQFF. The CDR3, as DNA: TGTGCCAGCAGCCCCGGGACAGGGGGCGCCTACAATGAGCAGTTCTTC.

V and J are TRBV5-4 and TRBJ2-5, with D possibly being TRBD1 (5 bases). The CDR3 extends over 13 amino acids. Trimming removed 5 bases at V and 3 bases at J, with 11 bases between. From germline, CDR1 is SGHNT and CDR2 YYREEE (reference sequence). The CDR3 protein is CASSPDSKETQYF. In DNA form, the CDR3 reads TGTGCCAGCAGTCCCGACAGTAAAGAGACCCAGTACTTC.

This clone showed up just once. The rearrangement uses TRBV15 and TRBJ2-5, with 8 bases that match TRBD2. V lost 8 bases and J lost 5; bases outside the gene matches: 13. The germline V gene has CDR1 LNHNV and CDR2 YYDKDF (reference sequence). The CDR3 spans 15 residues. CDR3 in DNA: TGTGCCACCCTCGGCAGCTCGGGACTAGAGGAGACCCAGTACTTC. Protein: CATLGSSGLEETQYF.

This clone was counted only a few times. The chain couples TRBV7-9 to TRBJ1-3, with 7 bases that match TRBD1. The germline gives CDR1 SEHNR, CDR2 FQNEAQ (reference sequence). The CDR3 is 17 residues long. The ends lost 5 bases at V and 0 bases at J; junction bases unmatched: 10. CDR3 coding DNA: TGTGCCAGCAGCACACAGGGGACGACGAGCTCTGGAAACACCATATATTTT. Residues: CASSTQGTTSSGNTIYF.

The chain is built from TRBV5-1 and TRBJ2-1; D is uncertain. Germline CDR1 reads SGHRS; CDR2 reads YFSETQ. CDR3 length: 13 amino acids. Trimming took off 0 bases at V and 5 bases at J, with 6 bases between the two ends. The CDR3 protein is CASSLGYNNEQFF. The CDR3 coding sequence is TGCGCCAGCAGCTTGGGATATAACAATGAGCAGTTCTTC. The full variable domain, completed using reference TRBV5-1 and TRBJ2-1, is KAGVTQTPRYLIKTRGQQVTLSCSPISGHRSVSWYQQTPGQGLQFLFEYFSETQRNKGNFPGRFSGRQFSNSRSEMNVSTLELGDSALYLCASSLGYNNEQFFGPGTRLTVL.